The text below deals with one T cell receptor (beta chain). Noted time point: patch test 1, 2 weeks after DPC sensitization. This sample's treatment: therapeutic diphenylcyclopropenone sensitization with weekly scalp DPC. Individual cDNA molecules had unique molecular identifiers attached to them by the library. TCRdb re-derived calls from the RACE reads in MiXCR, one entry per CDR3 protein. Here the sample spans roughly 180,000 distinct CDR3 sequences, about a fifth being singletons. The data were taken from a study of human T cells and chemical hapten exposure. Whole-study context: Upper-back patch tests with 0.01% DPC were read at 6 days. There were per-sample TCR yield variations, arising mainly from small pooled library volume differences.

With V trimmed by 6 bases and J by 2 bases, 13 bases remained unmatched. CDR3 size: 15 residues. The germline gives CDR1 DFQATT, CDR2 SNEGSKA (reference sequence). Material: whole blood, obtained in connection with sensitization to the hapten diphenylcyclopropenone (DPC). The chain recombines TRBV20-1 with TRBJ2-7, with 7 bases that match TRBD2. This sequence was found in a woman aged 50 to 65 with alopecia areata. Some clones in this sample may be carry-over from other donors' samples. Here the CDR3 DNA reads TGCAGTGCGGGGGATCCTGGCGGGAGTCCCTACGAGCAGTACTTC. Its translation is CSAGDPGGSPYEQYF.